A single sample is the source of the 30 T cell receptor beta chains below, sequenced in a study of blood T cells in healthy people across ages (dated by TCRdb to about 2015). Preparation of the library involved 5' RACE. The sequencer listed for this sample is Illumina HiSeq 2500. A second PCR of about 7 to 12 cycles was performed with a sample-barcoded 5' primer and a J-beta primer mix. TCRdb reprocessed the public reads (quality trimming at Q25 with fastp, clone calling with MiXCR) and kept in-frame beta chains. Every CDR3 protein is listed once, alongside the most common genes and DNA of its rows. The sample table records about 570,000 distinct CDR3 sequences; 27% of these occur just once. The biggest ten clones account for roughly 18% of the sample. The sample taken for sequencing was blood. The receptors derive from a woman between 70 and 85 years old in good health.

This clonotype has more than one count but fewer than ten. The chain links TRBV20-1 to TRBJ1-4; no firm D call. Germline-derived CDR1 and CDR2 are DFQATT and SNEGSKA (reference sequence). CDR3 length: 13 amino acids. V lost 1 base to trimming and J lost 10 bases, with 13 bases between them. The CDR3 spells CSARGSNGGKLFF. CDR3 DNA: TGCAGTGCTAGAGGCTCCAACGGCGGAAAACTGTTTTTT.

This clonotype was counted a few times. V gene TRBV20-1 combines with J gene TRBJ2-4; D gene unclear. Germline V gives CDR1 DFQATT, CDR2 SNEGSKA (reference sequence). The ends were cut back, 5 bases at V and 6 bases at J, with 8 bases in the middle. The CDR3 is 11 amino acids. DNA of the CDR3: TGCAGTGCTGCTCCGGGAAACATTCAGTACTTC. Translation gives CSAAPGNIQYF.

This clonotype has only a few counts. The chain uses TRBV7-8 and TRBJ2-7, with 15 bases that match TRBD2. V was clipped by 7 bases and J by 3 bases; unmatched bases: 10. The CDR3 length is 17 residues. Germline V lookup: CDR1 SGHVS, CDR2 FQNEAQ. The CDR3 bases are TGTGCCAGCATCCGGGGACTAGCGGGGGGAGGGTACTACGAGCAGTACTTC. Amino acids: CASIRGLAGGGYYEQYF. Using reference TRBV7-8 and TRBJ2-7 for the parts outside the CDR3, the full variable domain is GAGVSQSPRYKVAKRGQDVALRCDPISGHVSLFWYQQALGQGPEFLTYFQNEAQLDKSGLPSDRFFAERPEGSVSTLKIQRTQQEDSAVYLCASIRGLAGGGYYEQYFGPGTRLTVT.

This clonotype was counted a few times. V and J are TRBV6-5 and TRBJ1-5; no reliable D call. This CDR3 comprises 15 residues. The germline CDR1 and CDR2 sequences are MNHEY and SVGAGI. Trimming stripped 4 bases from V and 0 bases from J, with 10 bases between. In nucleotides, the CDR3 is TGTGCCAGCAGTTTAGGAGCTTATAGCAATCAGCCCCAGCATTTT. Translated, it gives CASSLGAYSNQPQHF.

This clonotype turned up a few times. This rearrangement joins TRBV12-3 or TRBV12-4 to TRBJ1-2; the D gene is possibly TRBD1 (6 bases). The CDR3 extends over 14 amino acids. V was cut by 5 bases and J by 5 bases, with 15 bases left in between. The CDR3 nucleotides read TGTGCCAGCAGTGCCGGGGGGGGCGGATATGGCTACACCTTC. It specifies CASSAGGGGYGYTF.

This rearrangement joins TRBV18 to TRBJ2-6, with D perhaps TRBD1 (5 bases). Germline loops: CDR1 KGHSH, CDR2 LQKENI. The CDR3 has 16 amino acids. Between the trimmed V and J ends, which lost 5 bases and 1 base, there was a span of 12 bases. The chain's CDR3 is CASSSLQVSGANVLTF. The CDR3 nucleotides are TGTGCCAGCTCATCATTACAGGTTTCTGGGGCCAACGTCCTGACTTTC.

This clonotype has more than one count but fewer than ten. A junction end diverges from the germline sequence, so it may reflect a read error. CDR3: CASSFGRGRSSYNGQFF. DNA of the CDR3: TGTGCCAGCAGCTTTGGCAGGGGAAGAAGCTCCTACAATGGGCAGTTCTTC. The genes are TRBV7-2 and TRBJ2-1; perhaps TRBD1 as D (6 bases). The CDR3 runs 17 residues. CDR1 and CDR2 (germline): SGHTA, FQGNSA.

This clonotype was seen many times. This chain joins TRBV4-3 and TRBJ2-1; D not resolved. V was shortened by 4 bases and J by 3 bases, with 13 bases between the two germline ends. This CDR3 is built from 15 residues. Germline values: CDR1 LGHNA, CDR2 YSLEER. CDR3 in DNA: TGCGCCAGCAGCCCTGGGGTGGAAGGCTACAATGAGCAGTTCTTC. This codes for CASSPGVEGYNEQFF.

The rearrangement joins TRBV7-2 to TRBJ2-3; D is unclear. The CDR3 has 15 residues. The germline V and J ends were trimmed by 1 base and 0 bases, with 8 bases remaining between them. CDR1 SGHTA and CDR2 FQGNSA come from the germline V gene. The CDR3 DNA is TGTGCCAGCAGCTTAGGTCCCCTTAGCACAGATACGCAGTATTTT. Translated: CASSLGPLSTDTQYF.

The V gene is TRBV7-9, the J gene TRBJ2-1, with D maybe TRBD1 (6 bases). Germline V gene lookup returns CDR1 SEHNR and CDR2 FQNEAQ (reference sequence). The CDR3 consists of 14 residues. The V end lost 2 bases, the J end lost 6 bases, and 11 bases lay between the germline ends. CDR3: CASSLTLGGNEQFF. The CDR3 DNA follows: TGTGCCAGCAGCTTAACCTTAGGGGGCAATGAGCAGTTCTTC.

This clonotype showed up many times. The chain couples TRBV4-3 to TRBJ2-5; tentatively, D is TRBD1 (6 bases). Trimming stripped 0 bases from V and 5 bases from J, with 7 bases between. CDR3 length: 13 residues. Germline V CDR1 and CDR2: LGHNA, YSLEER. The CDR3, as DNA: TGCGCCAGCAGCCAAGATAGGGGGGAGACCCAGTACTTC. Its protein product is CASSQDRGETQYF.

This clonotype was observed at least ten times. The V and J genes are TRBV7-2 and TRBJ2-5; D remains ambiguous. The germline V gene has CDR1 SGHTA and CDR2 FQGNSA. V gave up 1 base and J gave up 2 bases, with 5 bases separating them. CDR3 size: 13 residues. The CDR3 reads CASSLDFQETQYF. As DNA, the CDR3 is TGTGCCAGCAGCTTAGACTTTCAAGAGACCCAGTACTTC.

The gene calls are TRBV20-1 and TRBJ1-4; 8 positions agree with TRBD1. V was clipped by 1 base and J by 8 bases; unmatched bases: 3. Germline V gene lookup returns CDR1 DFQATT and CDR2 SNEGSKA (reference sequence). CDR3 size: 13 residues. The CDR3 loop reads CSARAGGGEKLFF. The CDR3 DNA follows: TGCAGTGCTAGAGCAGGGGGCGGCGAAAAACTGTTTTTT.

V and J are TRBV20-1 and TRBJ2-2; 7 nucleotides align to TRBD2. Per the germline V gene, CDR1 is DFQATT and CDR2 is SNEGSKA (reference sequence). CDR3 length equals 15 residues. Trimming cost V 6 bases and J 1 base; bases outside gene matches: 8. The CDR3 spells CSASSSGENTGELFF. Written as DNA, the CDR3 is TGCAGTGCCAGTTCAAGCGGGGAGAACACCGGGGAGCTGTTTTTT.

The V gene is TRBV5-1, the J gene TRBJ2-5; perhaps TRBD1 as D (6 bases). The CDR3 consists of 16 residues. V was trimmed by 3 bases and J by 4 bases, leaving 19 bases between them. Germline V lookup: CDR1 SGHRS, CDR2 YFSETQ. The CDR3 loop reads CASSYTGSSLIETQYF. The DNA of the CDR3 is TGCGCCAGCAGCTACACAGGGTCCTCCCTCATAGAGACCCAGTACTTC. Supplemented by reference TRBV5-1 and TRBJ2-5, the full variable domain reads KAGVTQTPRYLIKTRGQQVTLSCSPISGHRSVSWYQQTPGQGLQFLFEYFSETQRNKGNFPGRFSGRQFSNSRSEMNVSTLELGDSALYLCASSYTGSSLIETQYFGPGTRLLVL.

The chain couples TRBV11-2 to TRBJ2-7; 7 bases agree with TRBD1. The CDR3 sequence is 16 residues long. V trimming: 0 bases; J trimming: 5 bases; junction bases outside the gene matches: 10. Germline lookup yields CDR1 SGHAT and CDR2 FQNNGV. The CDR3 region has the DNA TGTGCCAGCAGCTTAGACCGGGATGACAGGGTGGACGAGCAGTACTTC. This encodes CASSLDRDDRVDEQYF.

V and J are TRBV5-1 and TRBJ2-6, with TRBD1 matching over 7 bases. The junction had 13 bases not matched to a gene; V was cut back by 7 bases and J by 0 bases. There are 18 residues in the CDR3. In germline, CDR1 is SGHRS, CDR2 YFSETQ. CDR3 nucleotides: TGCGCCAGCGGCTCTGGGACAGCCCCTTACTCTGGGGCCAACGTCCTGACTTTC. It is translated as CASGSGTAPYSGANVLTF.

This sequence joins TRBV6-1 and TRBJ2-7; 7 bases agree with TRBD1. V trimming: 8 bases; J trimming: 5 bases; junction bases outside the gene matches: 18. The CDR3 runs to 16 residues. The V gene's germline CDR1 is MNHNS and CDR2 SASEGT. The CDR3 here is CASDLEGDSQWNEQYF. CDR3 coding DNA: TGTGCCAGCGACCTAGAGGGGGACAGTCAATGGAACGAGCAGTACTTC.

The chain combines TRBV6-2 or TRBV6-3 with TRBJ2-2; D uncertain. Germline CDR1 is MNHEY and CDR2 is SVGEGT. The CDR3 is 16 amino acids. The germline V and J ends were trimmed by 2 bases and 0 bases, with 10 bases remaining between them. The CDR3 DNA is TGTGCCAGCAGTTACCGGGCTATCGCGAACACCGGGGAGCTGTTTTTT. This sequence encodes CASSYRAIANTGELFF.

The chain combines TRBV6-1 with TRBJ2-1; D might be TRBD1 (5 bases). CDR1 is MNHNS, CDR2 SASEGT, per germline. The V end was cut by 2 bases, the J end by 4 bases, with 6 bases between. This CDR3 contains 13 residues. The CDR3 DNA follows: TGTGCCAGCAGTGAAAACAGGTACAATGAGCAGTTCTTC. Its protein is CASSENRYNEQFF.

This clonotype was seen a handful of times. The chain carries TRBV7-2 and TRBJ2-7, with 13 bases that match TRBD2. Germline lookup yields CDR1 SGHTA and CDR2 FQGNSA. Germline trimming cut 4 bases from V and 2 bases from J; bases unmatched to any gene: 5. There are 16 residues in the CDR3. The CDR3 DNA reads as TGTGCCAGCAGCTCCCAACTAGCGGGGGGGCCCTACGAGCAGTACTTC. This translates into CASSSQLAGGPYEQYF.

V usage is TRBV7-2 and J usage is TRBJ2-2; the D is unclear. Trimming pared 5 bases from V and 0 bases from J, leaving 13 bases between. This CDR3 has 16 residues. Germline-derived CDR1 and CDR2 are SGHTA and FQGNSA. The chain's CDR3 is CASSAWTVTNTGELFF. Here the CDR3 DNA reads TGTGCCAGCAGCGCATGGACGGTTACGAACACCGGGGAGCTGTTTTTT.

CDR3 bases: TGTGCCAGCAGTTCCTATGACAGGCTTGATGGCTACACCTTC. This gives the protein CASSSYDRLDGYTF. The chain couples TRBV7-2 to TRBJ1-2, with a possible D match to TRBD1 (6 bases). Trimming left V 6 bases short and J 6 bases short, with 17 bases between. Looked up from germline, CDR1 is SGHTA and CDR2 is FQGNSA. The CDR3 loop spans 14 amino acids. Full variable domain (remainder filled in from reference TRBV7-2 and TRBJ1-2): GAGVSQSPSNKVTEKGKDVELRCDPISGHTALYWYRQSLGQGLEFLIYFQGNSAPDKSGLPSDRFSAERTGGSVSTLTIQRTQQEDSAVYLCASSSYDRLDGYTFGSGTRLTVV.

This clonotype was seen only a few times. The rearrangement links TRBV10-3 to TRBJ2-5; no clear D gene. CDR1 and CDR2 (germline): ENHRY, SYGVKD. Trimming shortened V by 4 bases and J by 2 bases, and 8 bases separated the two germline ends. The CDR3 contains 13 residues. In DNA, the CDR3 is TGTGCCATCAGTGTATTACCGCAAGAGACCCAGTACTTC. This gives the protein CAISVLPQETQYF.

The chain recombines TRBV11-2 with TRBJ2-1; 9 nucleotides match TRBD2. The ends lost 5 bases at V and 8 bases at J; junction bases unmatched: 7. Germline V lookup: CDR1 SGHAT, CDR2 FQNNGV. The length of the CDR3 is 14 residues. CDR3 in DNA: TGTGCCAGCAGCCTCCCGGGACTAGCTTATGAGCAGTTCTTC. Its protein product is CASSLPGLAYEQFF.

This clonotype was counted a few times. J is TRBJ1-1 and V is TRBV12-3 or TRBV12-4, with TRBD1 identical over 7 bases. J lost 3 bases, V lost 8 bases, and 9 bases had no gene match. The CDR3 runs 14 residues. The CDR3 spells CASVLQGMDTEAFF. The CDR3 DNA follows: TGTGCCAGCGTCTTACAGGGGATGGACACTGAAGCTTTCTTT.

The chain links TRBV10-3 to TRBJ2-3, with a weak D call TRBD2 (5 bases). Trimming shortened V by 9 bases and J by 0 bases, and 13 bases separated the two germline ends. CDR1 ENHRY and CDR2 SYGVKD come from the germline V gene. The CDR3 length is 14 residues. The CDR3 region is CAMAWRTSTDTQYF. The DNA for the CDR3 is TGTGCCATGGCATGGAGGACTAGCACAGATACGCAGTATTTT.

J is TRBJ1-5 and V is TRBV25-1, with D maybe TRBD1 (5 bases). Germline CDR1 reads MGHDK; CDR2 reads SYGVNS. The CDR3 extends over 17 amino acids. V was trimmed by 4 bases and J by 0 bases, leaving 16 bases between them. The CDR3 nucleotides read TGTGCCAGCAGTGCTCCGGGACGCGACTATAGCAATCAGCCCCAGCATTTT. It yields the protein CASSAPGRDYSNQPQHF.

This clonotype was picked up a small number of times. This chain links TRBV7-8 with TRBJ2-1; D might be TRBD1 (6 bases). The CDR3 spans 14 residues. CDR1 is SGHVS and CDR2 is FQNEAQ in the germline V gene. Deletions cut 2 bases from V and 2 bases from J, with 7 bases between. The CDR3 DNA reads TGTGCCAGCAGCTTATGGACAGCCTACAATGAGCAGTTCTTC. The encoded protein is CASSLWTAYNEQFF.

In DNA, the CDR3 is TGCAGTGCTAGAAACCCAGGGATCTATGGCTACACCTTC. Protein sequence: CSARNPGIYGYTF. The chain is built from TRBV20-1 and TRBJ1-2; weak D call: TRBD1 (5 bases). The CDR3 covers 13 residues. Trimming removed 2 bases at V and 4 bases at J, with 11 bases between. CDR1 and CDR2 (germline): DFQATT, SNEGSKA (reference sequence).